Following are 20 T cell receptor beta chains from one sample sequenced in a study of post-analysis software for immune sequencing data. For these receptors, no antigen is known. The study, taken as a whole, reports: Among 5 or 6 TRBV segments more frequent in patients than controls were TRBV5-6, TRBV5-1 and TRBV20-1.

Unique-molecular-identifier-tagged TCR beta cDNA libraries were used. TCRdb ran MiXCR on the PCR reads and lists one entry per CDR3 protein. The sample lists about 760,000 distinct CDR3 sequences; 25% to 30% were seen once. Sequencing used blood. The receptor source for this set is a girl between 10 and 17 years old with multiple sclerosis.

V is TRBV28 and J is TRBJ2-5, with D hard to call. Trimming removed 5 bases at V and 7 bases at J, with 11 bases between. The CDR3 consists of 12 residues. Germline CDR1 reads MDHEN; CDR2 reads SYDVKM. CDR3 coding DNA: TGTGCCAGCAGTCAGACCCCGGGGACCCAGTACTTC. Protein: CASSQTPGTQYF. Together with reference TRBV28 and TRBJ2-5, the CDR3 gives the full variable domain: DVKVTQSSRYLVKRTGEKVFLECVQDMDHENMFWYRQDPGLGLRLIYFSYDVKMKEKGDIPEGYSVSREKKERFSLILESASTNQTSMYLCASSQTPGTQYFGPGTRLLVL.

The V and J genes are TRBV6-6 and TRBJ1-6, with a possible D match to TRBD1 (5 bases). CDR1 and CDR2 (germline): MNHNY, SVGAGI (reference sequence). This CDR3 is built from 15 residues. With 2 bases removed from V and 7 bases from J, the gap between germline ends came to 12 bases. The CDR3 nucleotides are TGTGCCAGCAGTTACGAGGGGAGGTCGAATTCACCCCTCCACTTT. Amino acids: CASSYEGRSNSPLHF.

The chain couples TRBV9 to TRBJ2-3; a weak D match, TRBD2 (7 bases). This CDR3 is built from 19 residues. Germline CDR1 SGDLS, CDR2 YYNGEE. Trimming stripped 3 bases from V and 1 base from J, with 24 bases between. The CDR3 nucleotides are TGTGCCAGCAGCGCTACGGACTCGGCGGGGGCTTTACGCACAGATACGCAGTATTTT. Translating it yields CASSATDSAGALRTDTQYF.

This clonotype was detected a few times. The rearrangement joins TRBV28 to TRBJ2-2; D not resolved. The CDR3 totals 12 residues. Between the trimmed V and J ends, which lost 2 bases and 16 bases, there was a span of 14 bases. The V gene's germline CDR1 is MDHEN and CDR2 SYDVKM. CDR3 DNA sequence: TGTGCCAGCAGTTTAGGCTCCGGGTTAGGGTTTTTT. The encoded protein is CASSLGSGLGFF.

The CDR3 sequence is CASSLHKNTEAFF. In DNA, the CDR3 is TGTGCCAGCAGTCTACACAAGAACACTGAAGCTTTCTTT. This rearrangement joins TRBV6-5 to TRBJ1-1; D uncertain. Germline-derived CDR1 and CDR2 are MNHEY and SVGAGI. The CDR3 runs to 13 residues. V was clipped by 5 bases and J by 1 base, with 8 bases between them.

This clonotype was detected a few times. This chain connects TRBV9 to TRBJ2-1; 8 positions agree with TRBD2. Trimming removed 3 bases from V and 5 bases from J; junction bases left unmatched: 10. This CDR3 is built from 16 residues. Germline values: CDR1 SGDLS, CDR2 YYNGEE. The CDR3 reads CASSAGRGGGHNEQFF. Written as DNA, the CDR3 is TGTGCCAGCAGCGCAGGCCGGGGGGGCGGCCACAATGAGCAGTTCTTC.

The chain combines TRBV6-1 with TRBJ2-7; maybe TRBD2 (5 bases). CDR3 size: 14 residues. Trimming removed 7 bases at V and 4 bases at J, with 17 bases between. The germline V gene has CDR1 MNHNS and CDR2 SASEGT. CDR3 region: CASIISGARYEQYF. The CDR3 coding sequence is TGTGCCAGCATCATAAGCGGAGCGAGATACGAGCAGTACTTC.

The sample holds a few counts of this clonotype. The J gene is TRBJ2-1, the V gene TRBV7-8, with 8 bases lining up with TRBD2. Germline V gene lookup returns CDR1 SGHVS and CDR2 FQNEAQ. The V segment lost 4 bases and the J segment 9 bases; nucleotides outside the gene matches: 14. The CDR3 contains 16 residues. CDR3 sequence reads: CASSSGTGGLGGEQFF. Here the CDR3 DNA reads TGTGCCAGCAGCTCAGGGACGGGAGGGCTCGGTGGTGAGCAGTTCTTC.

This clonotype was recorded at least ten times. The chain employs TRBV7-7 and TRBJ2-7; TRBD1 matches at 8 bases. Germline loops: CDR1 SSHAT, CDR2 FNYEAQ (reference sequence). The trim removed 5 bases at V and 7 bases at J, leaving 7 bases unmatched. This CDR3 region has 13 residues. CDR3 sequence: CASSPGTGMEQYF. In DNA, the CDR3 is TGTGCCAGCAGCCCGGGGACAGGTATGGAGCAGTACTTC.

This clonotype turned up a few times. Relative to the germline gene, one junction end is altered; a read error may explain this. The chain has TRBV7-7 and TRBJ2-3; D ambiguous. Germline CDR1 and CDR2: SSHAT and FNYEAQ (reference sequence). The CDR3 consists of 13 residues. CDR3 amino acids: CASSPYSTDTQYF. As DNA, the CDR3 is TGTGCTAGCAGCCCATATAGCACAGATACGCAGTATTTT.

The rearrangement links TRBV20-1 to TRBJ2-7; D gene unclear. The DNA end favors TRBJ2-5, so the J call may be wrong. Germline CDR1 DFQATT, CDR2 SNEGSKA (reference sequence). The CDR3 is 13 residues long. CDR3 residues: CSAGHSGVQTQYF. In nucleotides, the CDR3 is TGCAGTGCTGGGCACAGTGGGGTTCAGACCCAGTACTTC.

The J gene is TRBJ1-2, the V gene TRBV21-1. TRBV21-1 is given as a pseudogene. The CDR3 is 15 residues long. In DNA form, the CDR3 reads TGTGCCAGCAGCAAAGGCGGAACGGCTAACTATGGCTACACCTTC. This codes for CASSKGGTANYGYTF.

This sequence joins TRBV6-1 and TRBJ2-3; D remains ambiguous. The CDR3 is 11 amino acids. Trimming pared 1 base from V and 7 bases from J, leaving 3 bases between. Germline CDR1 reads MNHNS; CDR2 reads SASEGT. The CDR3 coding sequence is TGTGCCAGCAGTGAAGGCTATACGCAGTATTTT. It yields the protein CASSEGYTQYF.

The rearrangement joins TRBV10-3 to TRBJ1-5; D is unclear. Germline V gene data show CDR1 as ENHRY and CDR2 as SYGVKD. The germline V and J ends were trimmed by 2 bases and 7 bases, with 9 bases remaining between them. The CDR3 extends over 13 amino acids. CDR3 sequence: CAISEGLRQPQHF. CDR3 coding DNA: TGTGCCATCAGTGAGGGTCTGAGGCAGCCCCAGCATTTT.

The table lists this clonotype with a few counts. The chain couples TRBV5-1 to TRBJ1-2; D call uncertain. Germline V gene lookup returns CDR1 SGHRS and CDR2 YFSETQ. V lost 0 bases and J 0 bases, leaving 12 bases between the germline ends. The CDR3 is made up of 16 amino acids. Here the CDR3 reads CASSLEYGSPNYGYTF. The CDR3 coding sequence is TGCGCCAGCAGCTTGGAATATGGGAGCCCTAACTATGGCTACACCTTC.

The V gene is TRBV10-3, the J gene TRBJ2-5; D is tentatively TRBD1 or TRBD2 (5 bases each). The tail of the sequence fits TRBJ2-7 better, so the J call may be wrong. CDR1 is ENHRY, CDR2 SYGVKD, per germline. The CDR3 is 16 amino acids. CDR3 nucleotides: TGTGCCATCAGGGGGCCGGGAACCGAGGGCTTCTACGAGCAGTACTTC. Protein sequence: CAIRGPGTEGFYEQYF.

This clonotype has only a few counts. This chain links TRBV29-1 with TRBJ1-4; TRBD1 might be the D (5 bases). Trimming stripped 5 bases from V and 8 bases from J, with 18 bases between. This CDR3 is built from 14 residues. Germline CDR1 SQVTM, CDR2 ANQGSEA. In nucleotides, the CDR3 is TGCAGCGTTCGCGACCGTAATCGGGGGGAAAAACTGTTTTTT. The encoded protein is CSVRDRNRGEKLFF.

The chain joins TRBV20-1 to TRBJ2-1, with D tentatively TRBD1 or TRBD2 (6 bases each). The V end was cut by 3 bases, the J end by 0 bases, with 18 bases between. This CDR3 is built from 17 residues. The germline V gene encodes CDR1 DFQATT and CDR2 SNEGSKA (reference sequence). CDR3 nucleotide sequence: TGCAGTGCTAGTTGGTTCGGGGGACAAGCCTCCTACAATGAGCAGTTCTTC. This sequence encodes CSASWFGGQASYNEQFF.

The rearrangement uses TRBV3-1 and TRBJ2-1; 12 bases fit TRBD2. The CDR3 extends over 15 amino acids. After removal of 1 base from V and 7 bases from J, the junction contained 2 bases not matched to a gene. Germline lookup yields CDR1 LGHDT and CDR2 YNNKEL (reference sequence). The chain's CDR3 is CASSQVGTSGNEQFF. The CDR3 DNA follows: TGTGCCAGCAGCCAAGTAGGGACTAGCGGGAATGAGCAGTTCTTC.

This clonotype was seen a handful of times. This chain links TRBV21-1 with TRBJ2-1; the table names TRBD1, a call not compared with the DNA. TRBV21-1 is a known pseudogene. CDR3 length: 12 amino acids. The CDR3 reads CASSTPGTPQFF. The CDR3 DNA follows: TGTGCCAGCAGCACCCCCGGCACACCCCAGTTCTTC.